Presented here are 6 T cell receptor beta chains from one specimen sequenced in a study of control samples from healthy donors and cancer patients (dated by TCRdb to the early 2020s). The protocol used for the library was the immunoSEQ multiplex PCR assay. This is the immuneACCESS table as TCRdb keeps it, with only in-frame sequences that have V and J called. A part of the clones is gone; compared with another copy, unresolved V genes explain less than half, and the rest is unexplained. The sample has 160,000 or so clones on record, roughly 92% of them singletons. The ten most abundant clones make up approximately 0.7% of the sample. The sequenced sample consisted of blood. These receptors all stem from a woman in her twenties or thirties in good health.

The V call is TRBV2, the J call TRBJ2-3, with 12 bases identical to TRBD2. J was trimmed by 2 bases and V by 5 bases; bases with no gene match: 5. Germline CDR1 and CDR2: SNHLY and FYNNEI. The CDR3 has 16 residues. The DNA of the CDR3 is TGTGCCAGCAGTTCTAGCGGGAGGGCCTTCACAGATACGCAGTATTTT. Protein: CASSSSGRAFTDTQYF. The full variable domain, with the rest looked up from reference TRBV2 and TRBJ2-3, is EPEVTQTPSHQVTQMGQEVILRCVPISNHLYFYWYRQILGQKVEFLVSFYNNEISEKSEIFDDQFSVERPDGSNFTLKIRSTKLEDSAMYFCASSSSGRAFTDTQYFGPGTRLTVL.

The chain carries TRBV19 and TRBJ1-2, with D hard to call. Germline-derived CDR1 and CDR2 are LNHDA and SQIVND (reference sequence). V was cut by 5 bases and J by 4 bases, with 17 bases left in between. CDR3 length: 15 residues. Here the CDR3 reads CASSLDGTFSYGYTF. CDR3 DNA sequence: TGTGCCAGTAGTTTGGACGGTACTTTTAGCTATGGCTACACCTTC.

The V gene is TRBV5-4, the J gene TRBJ1-1; no definite D call. V gave up 4 bases and J gave up 2 bases, with 15 bases separating them. The CDR3 is made up of 15 amino acids. From germline, CDR1 is SGHNT and CDR2 YYREEE (reference sequence). CDR3 region: CASSLSIGSNTEAFF. The CDR3 coding sequence is TGTGCCAGCAGCCTCAGCATAGGATCTAACACTGAAGCTTTCTTT.

This clone was seen a single time. The chain combines TRBV7-9 with TRBJ2-7; D could derive from TRBD1 or TRBD2 (5 bases each). The CDR3 consists of 17 residues. Germline V gene lookup returns CDR1 SEHNR and CDR2 FQNEAQ (reference sequence). Trimming took off 3 bases at V and 1 base at J, with 19 bases between the two ends. CDR3 nucleotide sequence: TGTGCCAGCAGCTTGCAGAGCCCGGGACCGCCGTCCTACGAGCAGTACTTC. Amino acid sequence: CASSLQSPGPPSYEQYF. Full variable domain (remainder filled in from reference TRBV7-9 and TRBJ2-7): DTGVSQNPRHKITKRGQNVTFRCDPISEHNRLYWYRQTLGQGPEFLTYFQNEAQLEKSRLLSDRFSAERPKGSFSTLEIQRTEQGDSAMYLCASSLQSPGPPSYEQYFGPGTRLTVT.

The rearrangement joins TRBV18 to TRBJ1-2, with D possibly matching TRBD1 (5 bases). Germline V gene lookup returns CDR1 KGHSH and CDR2 LQKENI. This CDR3 is built from 13 residues. Trimming removed 6 bases from V and 4 bases from J, with 12 bases in between. In DNA form, the CDR3 reads TGTGCCAGCTCCCCCGACAGCAGCTATGGCTACACCTTC. Protein product: CASSPDSSYGYTF.

V usage is TRBV2 and J usage is TRBJ2-3; D is ambiguous. Trimming removed 2 bases at V and 0 bases at J, with 18 bases between. Germline V gene lookup returns CDR1 SNHLY and CDR2 FYNNEI. CDR3 length equals 18 residues. The CDR3 protein is CASSEMAGQLSSTDTQYF. CDR3 DNA: TGTGCCAGCAGTGAAATGGCAGGCCAACTGAGCAGCACAGATACGCAGTATTTT.